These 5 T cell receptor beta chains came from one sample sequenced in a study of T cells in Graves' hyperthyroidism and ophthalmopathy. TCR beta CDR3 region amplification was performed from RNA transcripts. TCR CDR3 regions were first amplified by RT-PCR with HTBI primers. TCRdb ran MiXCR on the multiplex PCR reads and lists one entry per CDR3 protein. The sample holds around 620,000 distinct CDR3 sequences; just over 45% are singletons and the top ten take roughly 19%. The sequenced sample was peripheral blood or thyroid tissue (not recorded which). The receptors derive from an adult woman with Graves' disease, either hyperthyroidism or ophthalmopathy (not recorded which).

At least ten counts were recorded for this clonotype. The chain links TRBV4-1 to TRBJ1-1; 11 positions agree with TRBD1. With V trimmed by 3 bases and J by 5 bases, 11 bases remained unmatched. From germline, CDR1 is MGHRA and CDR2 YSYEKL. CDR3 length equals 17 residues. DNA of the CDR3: TGCGCCAGCAGCCAGATCGGACAGGGGGCGCGAAGGACTGAAGCTTTCTTT. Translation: CASSQIGQGARRTEAFF.

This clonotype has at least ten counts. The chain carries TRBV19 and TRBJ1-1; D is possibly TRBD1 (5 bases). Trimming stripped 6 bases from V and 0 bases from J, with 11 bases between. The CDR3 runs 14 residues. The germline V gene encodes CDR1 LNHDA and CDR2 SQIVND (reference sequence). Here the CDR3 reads CASRLTDLNTEAFF. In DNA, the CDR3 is TGTGCCAGTAGATTGACAGACTTGAACACTGAAGCTTTCTTT.

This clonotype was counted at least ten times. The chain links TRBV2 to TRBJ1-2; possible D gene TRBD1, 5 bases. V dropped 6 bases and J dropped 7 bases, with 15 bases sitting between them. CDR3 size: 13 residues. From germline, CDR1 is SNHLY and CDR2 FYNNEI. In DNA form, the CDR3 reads TGTGCCAGCAGCTTGACAGTACCCGGTGGCTACACCTTC. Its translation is CASSLTVPGGYTF.

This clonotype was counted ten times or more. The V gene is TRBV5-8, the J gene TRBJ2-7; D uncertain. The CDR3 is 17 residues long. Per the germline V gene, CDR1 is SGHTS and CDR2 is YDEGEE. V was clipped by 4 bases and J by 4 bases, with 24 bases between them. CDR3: CASSLRPITRASYEQYF. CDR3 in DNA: TGTGCCAGCAGCCTCAGACCAATAACGAGAGCCTCTTACGAGCAGTACTTC.

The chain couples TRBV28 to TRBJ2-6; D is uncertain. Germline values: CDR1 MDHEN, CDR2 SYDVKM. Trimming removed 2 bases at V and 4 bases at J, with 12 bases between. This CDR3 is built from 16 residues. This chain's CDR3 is CASSLLSQAGANVLTF. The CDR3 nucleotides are TGTGCCAGCAGTTTACTATCCCAGGCAGGGGCCAACGTCCTGACTTTC.